This T cell receptor (beta chain) was documented in a study of tumor and adjacent non-tumor tissue in lung cancer (dated by TCRdb to the late 2010s). Regarding the complete study: Patients with adenocarcinoma (around 13), squamous cell carcinoma (2) and small cell lung cancer (1) were included in the cohort. The study compared bulk TCRbeta repertoires between lung tumor tissue and matched distant non-tumor lung tissue from fewer than 18 lung cancer patients. For each patient, one tumor sample and one normal lung sample were taken, giving thirty paired specimens that underwent TCRbeta CDR3 sequencing. The 15 or so patients were aged roughly 30 to 80 years, included about ten men and 5 women, and had TNM stage I to III disease. In total, sequencing yielded 100 million to 150 million productive TCRbeta reads, which works out to an average of about 4.2 million reads per sample. The paper's findings and limits, for the study overall: Only roughly 14 patients were included in the cohort, and the need for larger samples and more detailed clinical data was noted by the authors. The methods do not name the sequencing platform or mention unique molecular identifiers. Younger patients had significantly higher TCR diversity, and higher tumor TCR diversity was associated with shorter overall and disease-free survival. In normal lung, the top 100 clones accounted for a significantly larger cumulative share of the repertoire than in tumor tissue. TCR diversity (inverse Simpson) was significantly higher in tumor than in normal lung tissue (about 400 vs 150, P = 0.0075, Mann-Whitney U test). Peripheral blood was not sequenced, so blood TCRbeta repertoires were not examined in the lung cancer patients of the study.

Of note for this clonotype: Its antigen specificity is not known. Base-call qualities are not available, and no considerably larger clone is one nucleotide away.

From the cysteine up to the phenylalanine, the CDR3 has a length of 15 residues. The entry retains the CDR3 DNA only, 45 bases that are in frame from base 1. For CDR1 and CDR2, the germline V gene lists SGHRS and YFSETQ. Germline trimming: 0 bases from V, 7 bases from J; junction bases outside gene matches: 8. RNA was isolated from bulk, unsorted tissue, and RNA quality was assessed with a NanoDrop ND-1000 and an Agilent 2100. For the normal lung samples, distant non-tumor tissue was collected more than 3 cm away from the tumor edge. Newly diagnosed lung cancer patients without prior chemotherapy who had been admitted for thoracic surgery in China between August and November 2014 were enrolled as donors. The study excluded patients who had received radiotherapy or chemotherapy before or who had another cancer at the same time. Pieces of surgical tissue measuring roughly 1-2 cm3 were kept in RNAlater solution and stored at -80 degrees C until use.

Libraries were prepared through multiplex PCR. TCRdb records Illumina HiSeq 2500 as the sequencer. TCRbeta libraries were constructed through three rounds of nested PCR with primers (Table S4) according to protocols adapted from ARM-PCR. PCR products of 200-500 bp were gel-excised and purified with the QIAquick gel extraction kit before sequencing. The authors' analysis ran thus. Reads were cleaned with Trimmomatic, merged with FLASH into complete CDR3 sequences, and assigned to V(D)J germline segments with MiTCR. Clonal diversity was calculated as the inverse Simpson's index using VDJtools. In-frame sequences without a premature stop codon were defined as productive reads. The public reads were quality trimmed at Q25 with fastp and then assembled into clones with MiXCR by TCRdb, keeping productive beta chains. Merged by CDR3 protein, the rows form single entries marked with the most common genes and DNA. V and J calls and clone size were set by TCRdb, not the authors. The sample table holds tens of thousands of distinct CDR3 sequences, of which approximately 73% were seen once. The ten largest make up less than 50% of the sample.

This sequence uses TRBV5-1 and TRBJ1-1, with 8 bases matching TRBD1. The receptor was isolated from a man in his sixties with non-small cell lung cancer. The specimen was distant non-tumor lung tissue. The base sequence is TGCGCCAGCAGCTTGGGCTCAGGGGGCTTCATTGAAGCTTTCTTT. Protein translation: CASSLGSGGFIEAFF. Full variable domain (CDR3 extended with the reference TRBV5-1 and TRBJ1-1 proteins): KAGVTQTPRYLIKTRGQQVTLSCSPISGHRSVSWYQQTPGQGLQFLFEYFSETQRNKGNFPGRFSGRQFSNSRSEMNVSTLELGDSALYLCASSLGSGGFIEAFFGQGTRLTVV.